Listed here are 28 T cell receptor beta chains from one sample, sequenced in a study of CD8+ T cells in alopecia areata. The authors extracted RNA and reverse transcribed it into cDNA as the sequencing template. TCRdb's copy holds only in-frame clones and misses some; the assay was immunoSEQ multiplex PCR. The table shows 37,000 or so clones, with over 50% occurring only once. CD25+CD127- cells were sorted from CD4+ cells in four or five patients. The sequenced sample consisted of CD4+ Tregs sorted from blood. The receptors originated from a human donor with alopecia areata.

This clone was seen more than once but under ten times. The genes are TRBV27 and TRBJ2-7; maybe TRBD1 (6 bases). Per germline, CDR1 MNHEY and CDR2 SMNVEV (reference sequence). The CDR3 length is 14 residues. The germline V and J ends were trimmed by 1 base and 5 bases, with 12 bases remaining between them. The DNA for the CDR3 is TGTGCCAGCAGTTTATGGCAGGGGTTCCACGAGCAGTACTTC. It translates to CASSLWQGFHEQYF.

V gene TRBV7-2 combines with J gene TRBJ1-1; possible D gene TRBD1, 5 bases. V lost 5 bases and J lost 0, with 13 bases in between. Germline assignment: CDR1 SGHTA and CDR2 FQGNSA. The CDR3 length is 15 residues. In DNA, the CDR3 is TGTGCCAGCAGCCCGGGGGACCGAATGAACACTGAAGCTTTCTTT. Translated, it gives CASSPGDRMNTEAFF.

This clone showed up just a few times. V usage is TRBV7-2 and J usage is TRBJ2-1; 9 bases are shared with TRBD2. This CDR3 spans 15 amino acids. Germline-derived CDR1 and CDR2 are SGHTA and FQGNSA. V lost 5 bases, J lost 7 bases, and 9 bases stayed unmatched. The CDR3 coding sequence is TGTGCCAGCAGCCCCCTAGCGGGGTTTGGGAATGAGCAGTTCTTC. As protein: CASSPLAGFGNEQFF. The entire variable domain, with the rest obtained from reference TRBV7-2 and TRBJ2-1, is as follows: GAGVSQSPSNKVTEKGKDVELRCDPISGHTALYWYRQSLGQGLEFLIYFQGNSAPDKSGLPSDRFSAERTGGSVSTLTIQRTQQEDSAVYLCASSPLAGFGNEQFFGPGTRLTVL.

This clone has only one observation. V is TRBV6-6 and J is TRBJ2-7, with no clear D. The CDR3 is made up of 14 amino acids. Germline CDR1 MNHNY, CDR2 SVGAGI (reference sequence). V was trimmed by 5 bases and J by 0 bases, leaving 11 bases between them. The CDR3 sequence: CASSPDRGSYEQYF. The CDR3 DNA follows: TGTGCCAGCAGTCCGGACCGCGGCTCCTACGAGCAGTACTTC.

The rearrangement joins TRBV25-1 to TRBJ2-6; D remains ambiguous. CDR1 MGHDK and CDR2 SYGVNS come from the germline V gene. This CDR3 spans 12 amino acids. The V end was cut by 4 bases, the J end by 2 bases, with 0 bases between. CDR3 bases: TGTGCCAGCAGTGCTGGGGCCAACGTCCTGACTTTC. Translated, it gives CASSAGANVLTF.

The V gene is TRBV6-1, the J gene TRBJ1-3, with 7 bases lining up with TRBD1. The J segment lost 2 bases and the V segment lost 8 bases, leaving 9 bases of the junction unmatched. Germline CDR1 is MNHNS and CDR2 is SASEGT. The CDR3 is 15 amino acids. The CDR3 loop reads CASELDRAAGNTIYF. CDR3 DNA: TGTGCCAGCGAACTAGACAGGGCGGCTGGAAACACCATATATTTT.

This clone has only one observation. The chain links TRBV15 to TRBJ2-5; no definite D call. The germline V gene encodes CDR1 LNHNV and CDR2 YYDKDF (reference sequence). V lost 6 bases and J 4 bases, leaving 15 bases between the germline ends. The CDR3 contains 14 residues. The CDR3 DNA sequence: TGTGCCACCAGGGCGGCCCGGTACGCAGAGACCCAGTACTTC. Amino acids: CATRAARYAETQYF.

The chain is built from TRBV9 and TRBJ2-3, with a possible D match to TRBD1 (6 bases). CDR1 and CDR2 from the germline V gene are SGDLS and YYNGEE. The V end was cut by 4 bases, the J end by 0 bases, with 12 bases between. This CDR3 spans 15 amino acids. The CDR3 DNA is TGTGCCAGCAGCAATGGACAGACTAGCACAGATACGCAGTATTTT. Amino acids: CASSNGQTSTDTQYF.

V usage is TRBV29-1 and J usage is TRBJ2-6, with D possibly TRBD1 on 5 matching bases. The CDR3 runs to 13 residues. With 6 bases removed from V and 2 bases from J, the gap between germline ends came to 8 bases. CDR1 and CDR2 from the germline V gene are SQVTM and ANQGSEA. The CDR3 reads CSVQGTGANVLTF. The CDR3 nucleotides are TGCAGCGTCCAGGGTACTGGGGCCAACGTCCTGACTTTC.

The rearrangement uses TRBV7-2 and TRBJ2-7; 12 bases map to TRBD2. CDR3 size: 13 residues. Per germline, CDR1 SGHTA and CDR2 FQGNSA. The junction had 2 bases not matched to a gene; V was cut back by 0 bases and J by 11 bases. CDR3 region: CASSLAPSGREYF. Written as DNA, the CDR3 is TGTGCCAGCAGCTTAGCCCCTAGCGGGAGGGAGTACTTC.

The chain couples TRBV4-1 to TRBJ2-5; TRBD1 agrees at 10 bases. The CDR3 is 15 amino acids. After removal of 4 bases from V and 5 bases from J, the junction contained 7 bases not matched to a gene. Germline V gives CDR1 MGHRA, CDR2 YSYEKL. CDR3 sequence reads: CASSPWDRGRETQYF. The DNA for the CDR3 is TGCGCCAGCAGCCCTTGGGACAGGGGAAGGGAGACCCAGTACTTC.

The chain recombines TRBV9 with TRBJ2-1; 14 positions match TRBD2. The length of the CDR3 is 15 residues. Germline V gene sequence: CDR1 SGDLS, CDR2 YYNGEE. V was clipped by 3 bases and J by 6 bases; unmatched bases: 2. The CDR3: CASSGGTSGSNEQFF. Written as DNA, the CDR3 is TGTGCCAGCAGCGGAGGGACTAGCGGGAGCAATGAGCAGTTCTTC.

This clone was seen only a few times. The genes are TRBV29-1 and TRBJ2-3, with 7 bases that match TRBD1. Per the germline V gene, CDR1 is SQVTM and CDR2 is ANQGSEA. V shed 4 bases and J 4 bases; nucleotides not matched to a gene: 2. This CDR3 spans 12 amino acids. The CDR3 reads CSVGQGPDTQYF. In nucleotides, the CDR3 is TGCAGCGTTGGACAGGGCCCAGATACGCAGTATTTT.

The chain uses TRBV7-8 and TRBJ1-1, with D hard to call. V lost 3 bases and J lost 8, with 10 bases in between. The CDR3 runs to 12 residues. Germline V lookup: CDR1 SGHVS, CDR2 FQNEAQ. DNA for the CDR3: TGTGCCAGCAGCTTCTATGCGCGAGAAGCTTTCTTT. Translating it yields CASSFYAREAFF.

The gene calls are TRBV7-2 and TRBJ2-3; 11 nucleotides line up with TRBD2. Germline V gives CDR1 SGHTA, CDR2 FQGNSA. CDR3 size: 16 residues. The V segment lost 4 bases and the J segment 6 bases; nucleotides outside the gene matches: 9. The CDR3 loop reads CASSSLLAGGRDTQYF. The CDR3 DNA is TGTGCCAGCAGCTCACTCCTAGCGGGGGGCCGGGATACGCAGTATTTT.

This clone was found a few times. This rearrangement joins TRBV5-1 to TRBJ2-2, with TRBD2 as a possible D gene (6 bases). Trimming removed 5 bases at V and 2 bases at J, with 7 bases between. The CDR3 is made up of 13 amino acids. The germline gives CDR1 SGHRS, CDR2 YFSETQ. The chain's CDR3 is CASREGNTGELFF. CDR3 bases: TGCGCCAGCAGGGAGGGCAACACCGGGGAGCTGTTTTTT.

In its sample, this clone was seen a few times. The CDR3 is CASSLLGGAFF. DNA for the CDR3: TGTGCCAGCAGCTTGTTGGGGGGAGCTTTCTTT. V usage is TRBV7-9 and J usage is TRBJ1-1, with a tentative D call TRBD1 (5 bases). CDR1 and CDR2 (germline): SEHNR, FQNEAQ (reference sequence). V lost 3 bases, J lost 10 bases, and 9 bases lay in between. The CDR3 spans 11 residues.

The chain is built from TRBV5-1 and TRBJ1-2; 7 nucleotides align to TRBD1. Germline CDR1 and CDR2: SGHRS and YFSETQ. With 4 bases clipped from V and 4 bases from J, the junction kept 7 bases outside the gene matches. The CDR3 has 14 amino acids. CDR3 in DNA: TGCGCCAGCAGCCTATCGACAGGGATCTATGGCTACACCTTC. This gives the protein CASSLSTGIYGYTF.

This clone was seen a handful of times. This chain connects TRBV28 to TRBJ2-5; no definite D call. Deletions cut 6 bases from V and 2 bases from J, with 10 bases between. The CDR3 length is 13 residues. CDR1 MDHEN and CDR2 SYDVKM come from the germline V gene. CDR3 amino acids: CASRERRQETQYF. CDR3 DNA sequence: TGTGCCAGCAGGGAGAGGCGTCAAGAGACCCAGTACTTC.

This clone was detected only once. This rearrangement joins TRBV5-1 to TRBJ1-6; 8 nucleotides line up with TRBD1. Trimming at V came to 4 bases and at J to 6 bases, leaving 6 bases not matched to a gene. This CDR3 contains 15 residues. Looked up from germline, CDR1 is SGHRS and CDR2 is YFSETQ. The DNA for the CDR3 is TGCGCCAGCAGCCTCGACAGGGGTCCTAATTCACCCCTCCACTTT. Translated: CASSLDRGPNSPLHF.

This clone was detected a few times. The chain carries TRBV28 and TRBJ1-5; D remains unclear. The germline V and J ends were trimmed by 4 bases and 3 bases, with 10 bases remaining between them. Germline CDR1 and CDR2: MDHEN and SYDVKM. The CDR3 totals 14 residues. Here the CDR3 reads CASSSPAINQPQHF. CDR3 DNA: TGTGCCAGCAGTTCCCCCGCCATCAATCAGCCCCAGCATTTT. Supplemented by reference TRBV28 and TRBJ1-5, the full variable domain reads DVKVTQSSRYLVKRTGEKVFLECVQDMDHENMFWYRQDPGLGLRLIYFSYDVKMKEKGDIPEGYSVSREKKERFSLILESASTNQTSMYLCASSSPAINQPQHFGDGTRLSIL.

This clone showed up just a few times. The genes are TRBV7-2 and TRBJ2-3; D may match TRBD1 or TRBD2 (6 bases each). Germline V lookup: CDR1 SGHTA, CDR2 FQGNSA. The CDR3 covers 15 residues. Trimming took off 4 bases at V and 0 bases at J, with 11 bases between the two ends. As DNA, the CDR3 is TGTGCCAGCAGCTCCCGGGGGCGTAGCACAGATACGCAGTATTTT. Amino acids: CASSSRGRSTDTQYF. The whole variable domain, remainder taken from reference TRBV7-2 and TRBJ2-3, is GAGVSQSPSNKVTEKGKDVELRCDPISGHTALYWYRQSLGQGLEFLIYFQGNSAPDKSGLPSDRFSAERTGGSVSTLTIQRTQQEDSAVYLCASSSRGRSTDTQYFGPGTRLTVL.

This clone was counted only a few times. CDR3 sequence reads: CASSLVVAGGADTQYF. DNA for the CDR3: TGTGCCAGCAGCCTAGTGGTAGCGGGGGGGGCAGATACGCAGTATTTT. The V and J genes are TRBV7-2 and TRBJ2-3, with 11 bases aligning to TRBD2. Germline loops: CDR1 SGHTA, CDR2 FQGNSA. The CDR3 contains 16 residues. The V gene end was trimmed by 5 bases and the J gene end by 4 bases; junction bases not matched to a gene: 8.

V and J are TRBV29-1 and TRBJ1-1; 7 bases agree with TRBD1. The CDR3 runs 11 residues. Germline assignment: CDR1 SQVTM and CDR2 ANQGSEA. With V trimmed by 8 bases and J by 11 bases, 11 bases remained unmatched. In DNA form, the CDR3 reads TGCAGCTTCCCTTTCAGGGGGATCGCTTTCTTT. Translated: CSFPFRGIAFF.

In its sample, this clone was seen a few times. The V and J genes are TRBV28 and TRBJ1-1; D may be TRBD1 (5 bases). The CDR3 is 10 amino acids. Germline CDR1 MDHEN, CDR2 SYDVKM. Trimming pared 10 bases from V and 11 bases from J, leaving 14 bases between. In DNA form, the CDR3 reads TGTGCCACCTTAGGGGTCCTGGCTTTCTTT. Translating gives CATLGVLAFF. Combining the CDR3 with reference TRBV28 and TRBJ1-1 gives the whole variable domain DVKVTQSSRYLVKRTGEKVFLECVQDMDHENMFWYRQDPGLGLRLIYFSYDVKMKEKGDIPEGYSVSREKKERFSLILESASTNQTSMYLCATLGVLAFFGQGTRLTVV.

The rearrangement links TRBV7-2 to TRBJ1-1; 8 bases are a match to TRBD1. The germline V gene encodes CDR1 SGHTA and CDR2 FQGNSA. This CDR3 is built from 13 residues. J lost 4 bases, V lost 4 bases, and 2 bases had no gene match. CDR3 coding DNA: TGTGCCAGCAGCTACGACAGGGGCACTGAAGCTTTCTTT. Its translation: CASSYDRGTEAFF.

The rearrangement links TRBV7-2 to TRBJ2-3; weak D call: TRBD1 (5 bases). This CDR3 comprises 14 residues. CDR1 and CDR2 from the germline V gene are SGHTA and FQGNSA. The germline V and J ends were trimmed by 5 bases and 4 bases, with 13 bases remaining between them. The CDR3 loop is CASSPPREADTQYF. DNA of the CDR3: TGTGCCAGCAGCCCCCCCAGGGAAGCAGATACGCAGTATTTT.

This chain uses TRBV30 with TRBJ2-4, with D possibly TRBD1 on 7 matching bases. V was shortened by 4 bases and J by 1 base, with 14 bases between the two germline ends. Germline CDR1 GTSNPN, CDR2 SVGIG (reference sequence). The CDR3 totals 15 residues. The DNA for the CDR3 is TGTGCCTGGAACCCCGGAGGGGGCGCCAAAAACATTCAGTACTTC. This translates into CAWNPGGGAKNIQYF.